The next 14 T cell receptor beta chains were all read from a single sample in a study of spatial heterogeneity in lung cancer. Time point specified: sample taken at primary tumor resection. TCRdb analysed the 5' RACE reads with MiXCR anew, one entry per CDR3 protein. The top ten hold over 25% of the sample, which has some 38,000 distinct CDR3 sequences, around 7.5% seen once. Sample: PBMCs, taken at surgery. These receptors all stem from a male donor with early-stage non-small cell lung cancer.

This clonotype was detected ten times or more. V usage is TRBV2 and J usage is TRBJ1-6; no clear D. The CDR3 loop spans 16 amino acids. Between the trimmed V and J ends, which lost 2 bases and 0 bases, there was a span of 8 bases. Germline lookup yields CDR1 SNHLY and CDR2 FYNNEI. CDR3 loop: CASSEFESSYNSPLHF. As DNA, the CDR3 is TGTGCCAGCAGTGAATTTGAGAGCTCCTATAATTCACCCCTCCACTTT.

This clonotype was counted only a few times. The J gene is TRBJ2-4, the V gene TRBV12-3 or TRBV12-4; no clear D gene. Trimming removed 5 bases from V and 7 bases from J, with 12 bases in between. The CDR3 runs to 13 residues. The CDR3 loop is CASSPTAANIQYF. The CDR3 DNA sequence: TGTGCCAGCAGTCCAACCGCGGCGAACATTCAGTACTTC.

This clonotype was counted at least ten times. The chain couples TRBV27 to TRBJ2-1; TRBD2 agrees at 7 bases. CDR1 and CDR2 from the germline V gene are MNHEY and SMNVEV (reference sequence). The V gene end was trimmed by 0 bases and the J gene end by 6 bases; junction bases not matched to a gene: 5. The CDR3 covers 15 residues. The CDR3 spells CASSLSAGEVNEQFF. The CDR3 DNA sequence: TGTGCCAGCAGTTTATCGGCGGGAGAAGTCAATGAGCAGTTCTTC.

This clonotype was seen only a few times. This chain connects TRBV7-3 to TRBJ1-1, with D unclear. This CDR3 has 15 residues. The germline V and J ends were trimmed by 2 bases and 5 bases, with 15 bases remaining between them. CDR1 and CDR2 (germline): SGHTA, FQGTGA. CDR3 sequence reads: CASSLGVPRATEAFF. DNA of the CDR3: TGTGCCAGCAGCTTAGGGGTCCCCCGGGCGACTGAAGCTTTCTTT.

DNA for the CDR3: TGCAGCGTGGAACCGGGACACTTGGGGACCCAAGAGACCCAGTACTTC. It codes for CSVEPGHLGTQETQYF. This sequence joins TRBV29-1 and TRBJ2-5; TRBD1 might be the D (6 bases). With 6 bases removed from V and 1 base from J, the gap between germline ends came to 21 bases. The CDR3 covers 16 residues. Germline CDR1 reads SQVTM; CDR2 reads ANQGSEA.

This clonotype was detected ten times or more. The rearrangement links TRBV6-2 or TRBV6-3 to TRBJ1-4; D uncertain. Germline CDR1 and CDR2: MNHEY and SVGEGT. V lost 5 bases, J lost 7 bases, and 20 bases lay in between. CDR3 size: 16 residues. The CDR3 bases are TGTGCCAGCAGTCGCCGTAGACCACCCGACATTGAAAAACTGTTTTTT. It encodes CASSRRRPPDIEKLFF.

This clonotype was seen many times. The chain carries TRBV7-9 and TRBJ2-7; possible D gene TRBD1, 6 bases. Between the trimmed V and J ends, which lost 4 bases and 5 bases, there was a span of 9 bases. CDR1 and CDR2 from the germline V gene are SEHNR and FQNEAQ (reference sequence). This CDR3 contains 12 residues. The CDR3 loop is CASSSQGHEQYF. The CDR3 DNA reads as TGTGCCAGCAGCTCACAGGGTCACGAGCAGTACTTC.

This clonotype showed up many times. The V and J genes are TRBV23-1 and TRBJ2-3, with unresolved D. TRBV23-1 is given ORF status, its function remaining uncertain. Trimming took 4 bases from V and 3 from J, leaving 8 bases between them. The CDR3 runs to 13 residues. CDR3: CASSRGLTDTQYF. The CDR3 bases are TGCGCCAGCAGTCGAGGATTAACAGATACGCAGTATTTT.

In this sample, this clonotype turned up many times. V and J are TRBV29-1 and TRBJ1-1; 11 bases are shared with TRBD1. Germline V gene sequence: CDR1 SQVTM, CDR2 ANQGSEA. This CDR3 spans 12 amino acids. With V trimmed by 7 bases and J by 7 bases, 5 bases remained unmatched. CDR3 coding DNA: TGCAGCGCTAGGGACAGGGGGGTTGAAGCTTTCTTT. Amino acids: CSARDRGVEAFF.

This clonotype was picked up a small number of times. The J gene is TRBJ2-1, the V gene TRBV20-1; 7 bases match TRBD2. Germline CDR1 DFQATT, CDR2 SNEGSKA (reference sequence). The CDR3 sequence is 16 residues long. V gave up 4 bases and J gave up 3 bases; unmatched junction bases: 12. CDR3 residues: CSAIGYRLAVYNEQFF. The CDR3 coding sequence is TGCAGTGCTATCGGATACAGGCTAGCGGTCTACAATGAGCAGTTCTTC.

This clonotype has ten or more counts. CDR3 bases: TGTGCCACCTCGGGGTTAGGGGACCAAGAGACCCAGTACTTC. It codes for CATSGLGDQETQYF. The V and J genes are TRBV11-2 and TRBJ2-5, with D possibly being TRBD1 or TRBD2 (5 bases each). Trimming removed 10 bases from V and 0 bases from J, with 15 bases in between. The germline V gene encodes CDR1 SGHAT and CDR2 FQNNGV. The CDR3 sequence is 14 residues long.

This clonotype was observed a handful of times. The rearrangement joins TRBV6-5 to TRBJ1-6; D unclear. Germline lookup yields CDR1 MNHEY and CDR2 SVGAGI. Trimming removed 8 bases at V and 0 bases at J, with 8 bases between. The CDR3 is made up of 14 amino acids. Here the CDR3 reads CASRRSSYNSPLHF. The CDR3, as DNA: TGTGCCAGCCGGCGGAGCTCCTATAATTCACCCCTCCACTTT.

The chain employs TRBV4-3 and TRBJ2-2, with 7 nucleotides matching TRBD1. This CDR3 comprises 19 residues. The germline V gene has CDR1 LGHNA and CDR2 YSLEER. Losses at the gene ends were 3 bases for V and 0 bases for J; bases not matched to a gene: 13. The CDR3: CASSHGRDSQPANTGELFF. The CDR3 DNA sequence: TGCGCCAGCAGCCATGGCCGGGACAGCCAACCCGCGAACACCGGGGAGCTGTTTTTT.

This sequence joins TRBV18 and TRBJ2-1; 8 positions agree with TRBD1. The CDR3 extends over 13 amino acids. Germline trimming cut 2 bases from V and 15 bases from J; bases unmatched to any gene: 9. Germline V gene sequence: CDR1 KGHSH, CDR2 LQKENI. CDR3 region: CASSPFEGQGPFF. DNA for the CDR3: TGTGCCAGCTCACCATTTGAAGGACAGGGTCCGTTCTTC. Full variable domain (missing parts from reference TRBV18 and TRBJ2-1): NAGVMQNPRHLVRRRGQEARLRCSPMKGHSHVYWYRQLPEEGLKFMVYLQKENIIDESGMPKERFSAEFPKEGPSILRIQQVVRGDSAAYFCASSPFEGQGPFFGPGTRLTVL.